Sequencing of this T cell receptor beta chain was carried out in a study of cytomegalovirus exposure and HLA in healthy donors (dated by TCRdb to 2016 to 2017). As for the study more broadly: According to an earlier analysis of a few hundred of the donors, roughly 180 million T cells yielded 117 million unique TCR beta sequences and 276 Gb of sequence data. An early release covering roughly 580 HLA-typed donors comprised approximately 300 gigabases of sequencing data and around 80 million unique TCR sequences. The genetic ancestry cluster associated with self-reported Caucasian donors included about 84% of the roughly 360 genotyped donors. The aim of the study was to test whether cataloging public T cell receptors could identify signatures of past pathogen exposure. Using immunosequencing, the study profiled T cell repertoires from approximately 700 subjects and related those repertoires to cytomegalovirus serostatus. In addition to the first cohort of approximately 650 subjects, a separate validation cohort of 100 to 150 different subjects was used. The study combined high-throughput TCR immunosequencing, statistical association of individual TCRs with disease status, and machine learning to predict cytomegalovirus infection status. A later analysis re-analyzed previously published TCR beta repertoires from 600 to 850 donors and added high-resolution HLA genotyping to study TCR occurrence patterns. Rather than using new phenotypic data, the later analysis identified candidate immune exposures from TCR beta sequences and from how often those sequences occurred across donors. An earlier analysis of around 640 of the donors used high-throughput TCR beta sequencing to judge whether each TCR beta V gene segment behaved as functional or pseudogenic. Donor age, sex, ethnicity and CMV serostatus were compiled together with the repertoire data. A later genetic analysis used genome-wide SNP genotypes for about 60% of the roughly 700 donors, treating that subset as a discovery cohort. Every discovery cohort repertoire had been produced on one sequencing platform. HLA typing included class I and class II loci at four-digit resolution. The number of typed donors differed by locus: about 620-640 for A, B, C, DRB1 and DQB1; 500 to 550 for DQA1; approximately 610 for DPA1; and 400 to 480 for DPB1. A handful of DR-DQ haplotypes were handled as single units for association and clustering because linkage in the cohort was strong. On average, roughly 250,000 unique TCR beta nucleotide sequences were sequenced per donor among a few hundred genotyped donors of the cohort, with roughly 20% of those sequences being non-productive.

In the case of this clone: This receptor's antigen is unknown.

To prepare the library, the immunoSEQ multiplex PCR assay was applied. For the multiplex PCR, a mixture combining 60 forward primers for TCR Vbeta segments and 13 reverse primers for TCR Jbeta segments was used. The CDR3 region of rearranged TCR beta genes was amplified from genomic DNA with a multiplex PCR assay. The amplified TCR beta libraries were sequenced on the Illumina HiSeq System as 87-base-pair reads. The published analysis was carried out like this. A later analysis tallied tens of millions of unique TCR beta chains across the 666 repertoires, and approximately 9.9 million of those chains were shared by two or more donors. Raw reads were error-corrected and collapsed into unique sequences by a nearest-neighbor algorithm in which closely related sequences were merged to remove PCR and sequencing errors. CDR3 sequences were aligned to IMGT reference sequences to assign V, D and J gene segments. For a sequence to be retained, a match of at least six nucleotides was required to both a V gene segment and a J gene segment. Rearrangements were classified as productive when the CDR3 lacked stop codons and remained in frame with V and J, and all other rearrangements were classified as non-productive. Following IMGT convention, CDR3 was defined as the stretch from the second conserved V-encoded cysteine up to the conserved J-encoded phenylalanine. Sequences without an unambiguous match to a single V gene segment were excluded from the earlier analysis of approximately 600 of the donors. In an earlier analysis of approximately 610 of the donors, V segments were called functional above 56.7% productive rearrangements and were called segregating when the between-donor standard deviation exceeded 5%. To diagnose cytomegalovirus status from the catalog of TCR beta chain sequences, a statistical classification framework was built. V and J gene assignment, in a later analysis, came from comparing TCR nucleotide sequences with IMGT/GENE-DB human TR gene sequences. Using the TCRdist pipeline, a later analysis assigned CDR3 sequences along with most-parsimonious VDJ recombination scenarios. In a later analysis, each TCR beta chain was defined by its CDR3 amino acid sequence together with its V-gene family, and reads without a unique V-gene family were excluded. To address suspected cross-contamination and a sequencing artifact, a later analysis removed a few hundred highly shared, low-generation-probability nucleotide sequences. In a later analysis, a clonal expansion index was calculated for each public chain from normalized within-repertoire ranks of inferred template counts. In a later analysis, generation probabilities were computed using a VDJ recombination model fitted to out-of-frame rearrangements, and the results were checked against IGoR. A later analysis scored TCR-TCR, TCR-HLA and TCR-CMV co-occurrence with hypergeometric tests, applying a repertoire-size bias correction to TCR pairs. To estimate false discovery rates, a later analysis permuted the HLA or CMV assignments 20 times. In a later analysis, co-occurring TCRs were grouped with DBSCAN, and TCRdist sequence similarity was added when clustering was performed within HLA-allele-positive subsets. For co-occurrence clustering, repertoires with fewer than 30,000 or more than 120,000 public chains were excluded, along with several repertoires with anomalous nucleotide sharing. TCRdb carries this immuneACCESS record with in-frame sequences only. Its versions omit some clonotypes, under half of them owing to an unresolved V gene in the studies checked, with the rest unexplained. That table supplies the V and J calls and clone size; D and trimming were determined from the DNA. For this sample, the table gives approximately 110,000 clones. The ten largest clones add up to 2.5% to 3% of the sample.

The full study reports these points: CMV serostatus was the only immune exposure information available for the cohort. It was suggested by the authors that the approach could potentially be generalized to other disease states and immunological phenotypes. V-gene and J-gene trimming of TCR beta chains was associated with a missense DCLRE1C variant in a later genetic analysis, and the association was replicated in an independent cohort. Correlated functional status among segregating V segments might reflect linkage disequilibrium, but an unknown experimental factor could not be ruled out. Broadly in line with IMGT annotations, most TCR beta V segments showed up in productive rearrangements about 87% or about 30% of the time in an earlier analysis of several hundred of the donors. Presence/absence analyses assumed roughly uniform sequencing depth across donors, an assumption that may not hold. The study gave a list of some 150 TCR beta chains associated with cytomegalovirus. In vitro tests confirmed that a few of the cytomegalovirus-associated TCR beta chains recognize cytomegalovirus antigens. According to a later analysis, parvovirus B19, influenza, CMV and Epstein-Barr virus appeared linked to several top co-occurrence clusters. The classifier was reported to diagnose cytomegalovirus status with high specificity and sensitivity in both the original cohort and the validation cohort. Compared with equally common non-associated chains, HLA-associated TCR beta chains in a later analysis were more clonally expanded and had lower generation probabilities. Because HLA typing was unavailable for some donors at each locus, only the typed subset was used in association tests. Most CMV-associated TCR beta chains appeared to be HLA-restricted in a later analysis, and the HLA associations seemed to be driven largely by CMV exposure. In a later analysis, some 17,000 TCR beta sequences were associated with specific HLA alleles at a false discovery rate of 0.05. While some public TCRs were present in many individuals, most TCR sequences turned up only very rarely across donors. A further reported finding was that TCR beta sequences accurately predicted the HLA-A and HLA-B alleles for most subjects in the first cohort. In a later analysis, the rate of TCR association differed among HLA loci, with DRB1 alleles having the most associated TCRs and HLA-C alleles having the fewest. According to a later genetic analysis, donors in an Asian-associated ancestry cluster had fewer N-insertions in productive TCRs than the approximately 650-donor mean. The 87-base-pair reads could not distinguish some IMGT-functional V segments, including TRBV6-2 and TRBV6-3, so those segments were excluded. A cluster of highly shared sequence variants was judged likely to be a technical artifact of the sequencing pipeline. The earlier analysis of around 600 of the donors excluded 15 to 20 rarely observed V segments, including chromosome 9 orphons, because counts were too low. This cohort had only TCR beta chains sequenced, and the lack of alpha or paired-chain data limited which features could be detected. Assigning TCR associations to individual alleles was difficult when HLA alleles, especially DR and DQ, strongly co-occurred.

The CDR3, from cysteine to phenylalanine, totals 14 residues. The sequence is cut down to CDR3 DNA, 42 bases in frame from base 1. V is cut by 6 bases and J by 3 bases, and the space between the germline ends is 15 bases. CDR1 is given as SGHTA and CDR2 as FQGNSA, both from the germline V gene. The cohort was made up of about 670 healthy bone marrow donors. At the time of sampling, every cohort member was nominally healthy, though immune exposures that went unrecorded were likely present. The donor tested CMV seronegative and was one of the 352 seronegative cohort members. A peripheral blood sample was provided by each donor, and peripheral blood mononuclear cells were used for TCR beta sequencing. The Qiagen DNeasy Blood Extraction Kit was used to extract genomic DNA from the blood cell samples.

This clonotype was obtained from a man aged 25 to 45 in good health and CMV-seronegative. The rearrangement combines TRBV7-2 with TRBJ2-7, with TRBD1 tentatively as D gene (5 bases match). Sequenced: PBMCs. The CDR3 sequence is CASRGLPRYYEQYF. At the DNA level, the sequence is TGTGCCAGCAGGGGGCTCCCCCGATACTACGAGCAGTACTTC.